These 18 T cell receptor beta chains originate from one sample sequenced in a study of cytomegalovirus exposure and HLA in healthy donors. Using immunoSEQ multiplex PCR, the repertoire was profiled, and TCRdb retains in-frame clones only, with some absent. The data contain around 70,000 clones, 94% of them singletons. Sequencing was carried out using PBMCs. These receptors were obtained from a woman aged 18-29 years in good health and CMV-seronegative.

The chain employs TRBV28 and TRBJ1-2; 7 nucleotides agree with TRBD1. Germline V CDR1 and CDR2: MDHEN, SYDVKM. Losses at the gene ends were 3 bases for V and 2 bases for J; bases not matched to a gene: 9. This CDR3 spans 16 amino acids. The CDR3 nucleotides are TGTGCCAGCAGTTTGGGGTTAAGGGGGCTGAACTATGGCTACACCTTC. As protein: CASSLGLRGLNYGYTF.

This clone is a singleton in its sample. The chain carries TRBV5-4 and TRBJ2-7; 8 nucleotides match TRBD2. Looked up from germline, CDR1 is SGHNT and CDR2 is YYREEE (reference sequence). With 4 bases clipped from V and 3 bases from J, the junction kept 9 bases outside the gene matches. This CDR3 is built from 15 residues. CDR3 protein: CASSPKRGMVYEQYF. The CDR3 DNA reads as TGTGCCAGCAGCCCTAAGCGGGGGATGGTCTACGAGCAGTACTTC.

The chain uses TRBV13 and TRBJ2-3; D not resolved. The CDR3 has 12 amino acids. V was clipped by 5 bases and J by 4 bases, with 7 bases between them. Germline lookup yields CDR1 PRHDT and CDR2 FYEKMQ (reference sequence). Here the CDR3 reads CASSLIPDTQYF. As DNA, the CDR3 is TGTGCCAGCAGCCTAATACCAGATACGCAGTATTTT.

The chain joins TRBV5-8 to TRBJ1-4, with D unresolved. Deletions cut 3 bases from V and 3 bases from J, with 12 bases between. This CDR3 is 15 amino acids long. Germline V gives CDR1 SGHTS, CDR2 YDEGEE. In DNA form, the CDR3 reads TGTGCCAGCAGCTCAAAATTCGGAGCTAATGAAAAACTGTTTTTT. Encoded protein: CASSSKFGANEKLFF.

This clone was found once. The chain recombines TRBV2 with TRBJ1-4; no reliable D call. The CDR3 runs 15 residues. Germline assignment: CDR1 SNHLY and CDR2 FYNNEI. V lost 3 bases to trimming and J lost 4 bases, with 12 bases between them. CDR3 region: CASSETGSVNEKLFF. As DNA, the CDR3 is TGTGCCAGCAGTGAGACGGGTAGTGTTAATGAAAAACTGTTTTTT.

The gene calls are TRBV6-1 and TRBJ1-5, with 7 bases matching TRBD1. The germline V gene has CDR1 MNHNS and CDR2 SASEGT. The V and J ends lost 2 bases and 2 bases, in that order; junction bases with no gene match: 6. The CDR3 length is 16 residues. The CDR3 coding sequence is TGTGCCAGCAGTGAACGGGAAGGGGGCGGCAATCAGCCCCAGCATTTT. Translated, it gives CASSEREGGGNQPQHF.

The chain has TRBV19 and TRBJ1-2; 8 positions match TRBD1. V trimming: 10 bases; J trimming: 7 bases; junction bases outside the gene matches: 17. The CDR3 is 15 residues long. From germline, CDR1 is LNHDA and CDR2 SQIVND (reference sequence). CDR3 bases: TGTGCCATTCAACCCCCGGCGGGACAGGTGGTTGGCTACACCTTC. It translates to CAIQPPAGQVVGYTF. Supplemented by reference TRBV19 and TRBJ1-2, the full variable domain reads DGGITQSPKYLFRKEGQNVTLSCEQNLNHDAMYWYRQDPGQGLRLIYYSQIVNDFQKGDIAEGYSVSREKKESFPLTVTSAQKNPTAFYLCAIQPPAGQVVGYTFGSGTRLTVV.

V and J are TRBV6-5 and TRBJ2-2; TRBD2 agrees at 8 bases. The CDR3 sequence is 14 residues long. CDR1 and CDR2 from the germline V gene are MNHEY and SVGAGI. The junction had 8 bases not matched to a gene; V was cut back by 8 bases and J by 6 bases. The CDR3 nucleotides read TGTGCCAGCCGTCCTAGCGGGTCCGCCGGGGAGCTGTTTTTT. Protein product: CASRPSGSAGELFF.

The chain uses TRBV5-6 and TRBJ1-1; D may be TRBD1 (5 bases). The CDR3 has 14 residues. Germline V lookup: CDR1 SGHDT, CDR2 YYEEEE. Trimming shortened V by 7 bases and J by 5 bases, and 18 bases separated the two germline ends. The CDR3 region is CASLRVGGGTEAFF. The CDR3 nucleotides read TGTGCCAGCCTCCGGGTCGGGGGAGGAACTGAAGCTTTCTTT.

The CDR3 loop reads CASSYSGTEQFF. In DNA form, the CDR3 reads TGTGCCAGCAGTTACTCGGGGACAGAGCAGTTCTTC. V and J are TRBV6-5 and TRBJ2-1; a weak D match, TRBD1 (6 bases). CDR3 length: 12 amino acids. V lost 0 bases and J lost 10, with 7 bases in between. Germline V lookup: CDR1 MNHEY, CDR2 SVGAGI.

The chain joins TRBV7-2 to TRBJ1-5; 9 nucleotides match TRBD1. The V gene end was trimmed by 2 bases and the J gene end by 5 bases; junction bases not matched to a gene: 1. The CDR3 has 14 amino acids. Looked up from germline, CDR1 is SGHTA and CDR2 is FQGNSA. The DNA for the CDR3 is TGTGCCAGCAGCTTAACAGGGGGCTATCAGCCCCAGCATTTT. It is translated as CASSLTGGYQPQHF.

This sequence joins TRBV7-9 and TRBJ2-7; 8 bases agree with TRBD1. Per the germline V gene, CDR1 is SEHNR and CDR2 is FQNEAQ (reference sequence). Trimming took 5 bases from V and 4 from J; bases not matched to a gene: 13. This CDR3 is 16 amino acids long. This chain's CDR3 is CASSLALGTGLYEQYF. The CDR3 DNA sequence: TGTGCCAGCAGCCTCGCGCTCGGGACAGGACTTTACGAGCAGTACTTC.

The gene calls are TRBV30 and TRBJ1-2, with D possibly TRBD1 on 6 matching bases. V was pared by 4 bases and J by 7 bases, with 10 bases between. CDR3 length equals 11 residues. The V gene's germline CDR1 is GTSNPN and CDR2 SVGIG (reference sequence). The CDR3 bases are TGTGCCTGGAACACAGGGAGTGGCTACACCTTC. It translates to CAWNTGSGYTF.

The J gene is TRBJ1-1, the V gene TRBV7-9, with unresolved D. The V end lost 1 base, the J end lost 3 bases, and 12 bases lay between the germline ends. CDR3 length: 15 residues. The germline V gene has CDR1 SEHNR and CDR2 FQNEAQ (reference sequence). Written as DNA, the CDR3 is TGTGCCAGCAGCTTAGGAGGTCAAGAGGACACTGAAGCTTTCTTT. This encodes CASSLGGQEDTEAFF. The full variable domain, completed using reference TRBV7-9 and TRBJ1-1, is DTGVSQNPRHKITKRGQNVTFRCDPISEHNRLYWYRQTLGQGPEFLTYFQNEAQLEKSRLLSDRFSAERPKGSFSTLEIQRTEQGDSAMYLCASSLGGQEDTEAFFGQGTRLTVV.

CDR3 residues: CASSWDRNEQFF. The CDR3 DNA sequence: TGCGCCAGCAGCTGGGACAGAAATGAGCAGTTCTTC. The V call is TRBV5-1, the J call TRBJ2-1; TRBD1 matches 7 bases. Germline lookup yields CDR1 SGHRS and CDR2 YFSETQ. Trimming cost V 3 bases and J 7 bases; bases outside gene matches: 1. The CDR3 has 12 residues.

The CDR3 sequence is CASSSRLYTEAFF. CDR3 DNA: TGTGCCAGCAGCTCCAGACTGTACACTGAAGCTTTCTTT. The chain is built from TRBV13 and TRBJ1-1; the D is unclear. Germline V gene lookup returns CDR1 PRHDT and CDR2 FYEKMQ (reference sequence). The CDR3 has 13 amino acids. V lost 4 bases, J lost 3 bases, and 9 bases lay in between.

The chain links TRBV28 to TRBJ2-1, with 9 bases that match TRBD1. J was trimmed by 10 bases and V by 7 bases; bases with no gene match: 8. Germline-derived CDR1 and CDR2 are MDHEN and SYDVKM. CDR3 length: 13 residues. The CDR3 region is CASIPQGASEQFF. CDR3 bases: TGTGCCAGCATCCCACAGGGGGCGTCCGAGCAGTTCTTC.

The rearrangement joins TRBV7-9 to TRBJ2-5, with D uncertain. CDR1 is SEHNR and CDR2 is FQNEAQ in the germline V gene (reference sequence). Trimming took 5 bases from V and 0 from J, leaving 7 bases between them. This CDR3 has 13 residues. CDR3 in amino acids: CASSKAHQETQYF. The CDR3 DNA reads as TGTGCCAGCAGCAAAGCCCACCAAGAGACCCAGTACTTC.